The clone carrying this T cell receptor beta chain was recorded only once. Random hexamers served to reverse transcribe roughly 0.45 to 1 ug RNA. TCRdb reprocessed the immunoSEQ multiplex PCR reads via MiXCR and lists one record per CDR3 protein. This sample carries 100,000 to 150,000 distinct CDR3 sequences, approximately 96% of them seen once, and the ten largest clones take roughly 0.091%. The data were taken from a study of CD8 T cells in Susac syndrome. Sequenced input: CD4+ T cells from PBMCs. This TCR was recovered from a human donor in good health.

CDR3 amino acids: CASSDLGVLQETQYF. Written as DNA, the CDR3 is TGTGCCAGCAGCGACCTAGGTGTGTTGCAAGAGACCCAGTACTTC. The genes are TRBV7-2 and TRBJ2-5, with D unresolved. The CDR3 is 15 amino acids. With 5 bases removed from V and 2 bases from J, the gap between germline ends came to 15 bases. Germline V gene data show CDR1 as SGHTA and CDR2 as FQGNSA.